This T cell receptor (beta chain) is drawn from a study of blood T cell repertoires in COVID-19. Study context: Both acute and convalescent COVID-19 samples were obtained from the United States, Italy and Spain.

How the authors handled the data: How many nucleated cells were present was estimated from reference gene primer amplification. Method: immunoSEQ multiplex PCR; TCRdb's copy keeps in-frame clones and lacks some. V and J calls and clone size follow that table, whereas D and trimming were derived from the DNA. The table lists about 140,000 clones, around 81% of them singletons. Germline trimming cut 8 bases from V and 5 bases from J; bases unmatched to any gene: 7. CDR3 length: 14 amino acids. Germline-derived CDR1 and CDR2 are LNHDA and SQIVND (reference sequence). What was sequenced was peripheral blood. This chain links TRBV19 with TRBJ2-5; TRBD1 matches 11 bases. The clonotype was recovered from a human donor in a cohort sampled during active COVID-19. The CDR3 region is CASGEDRGLETQYF. In DNA form, the CDR3 reads TGTGCCAGTGGGGAGGACAGGGGGCTGGAGACCCAGTACTTC.